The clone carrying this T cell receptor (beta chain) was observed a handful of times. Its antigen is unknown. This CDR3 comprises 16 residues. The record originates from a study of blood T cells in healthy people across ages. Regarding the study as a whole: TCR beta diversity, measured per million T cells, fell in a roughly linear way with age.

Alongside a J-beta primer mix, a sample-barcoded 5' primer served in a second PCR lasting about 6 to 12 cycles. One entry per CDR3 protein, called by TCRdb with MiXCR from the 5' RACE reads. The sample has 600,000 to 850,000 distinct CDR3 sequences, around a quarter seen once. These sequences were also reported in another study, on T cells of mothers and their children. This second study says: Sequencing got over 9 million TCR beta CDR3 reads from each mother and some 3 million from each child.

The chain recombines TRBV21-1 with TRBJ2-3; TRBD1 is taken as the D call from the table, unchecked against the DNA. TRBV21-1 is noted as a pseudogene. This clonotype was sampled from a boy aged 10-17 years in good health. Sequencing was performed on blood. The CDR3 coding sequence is TGTGCCAGCAGCAAAAATAGGGGGGTCTTAGAGGATACGCAGTATTTT. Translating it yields CASSKNRGVLEDTQYF.